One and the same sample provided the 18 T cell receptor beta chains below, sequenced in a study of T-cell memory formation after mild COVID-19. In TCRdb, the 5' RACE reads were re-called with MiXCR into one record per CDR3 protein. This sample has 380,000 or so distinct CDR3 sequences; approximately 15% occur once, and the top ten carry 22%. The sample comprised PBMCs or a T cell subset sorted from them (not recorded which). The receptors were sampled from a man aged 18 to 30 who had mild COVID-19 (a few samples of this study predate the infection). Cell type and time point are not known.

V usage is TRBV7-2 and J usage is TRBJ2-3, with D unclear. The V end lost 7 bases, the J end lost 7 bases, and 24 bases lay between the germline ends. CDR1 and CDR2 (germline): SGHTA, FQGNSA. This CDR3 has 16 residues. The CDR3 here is CASTPSPQRLNNTQYF. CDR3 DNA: TGTGCCAGCACCCCCTCTCCGCAGCGCCTAAATAATACGCAGTATTTT.

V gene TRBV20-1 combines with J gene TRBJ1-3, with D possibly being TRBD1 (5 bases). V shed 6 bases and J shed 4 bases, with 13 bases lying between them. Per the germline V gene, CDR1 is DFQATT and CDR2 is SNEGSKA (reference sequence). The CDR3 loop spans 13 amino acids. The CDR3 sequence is CSAARGDGNTIYF. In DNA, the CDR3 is TGCAGTGCCGCCCGGGGGGACGGAAACACCATATATTTT.

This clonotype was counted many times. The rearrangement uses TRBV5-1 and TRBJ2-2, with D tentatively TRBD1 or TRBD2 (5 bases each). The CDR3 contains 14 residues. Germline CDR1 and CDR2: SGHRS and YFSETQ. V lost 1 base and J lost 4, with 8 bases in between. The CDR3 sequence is CASSLSGATGELFF. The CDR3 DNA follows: TGCGCCAGCAGCTTGTCCGGGGCCACCGGGGAGCTGTTTTTT.

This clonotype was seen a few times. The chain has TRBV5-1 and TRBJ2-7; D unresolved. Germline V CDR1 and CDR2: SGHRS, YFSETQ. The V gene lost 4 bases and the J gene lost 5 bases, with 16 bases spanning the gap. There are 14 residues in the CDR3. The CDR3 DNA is TGCGCCAGCAGCACCGCAGGCTGGTCTAACGAGCAGTACTTC. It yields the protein CASSTAGWSNEQYF.

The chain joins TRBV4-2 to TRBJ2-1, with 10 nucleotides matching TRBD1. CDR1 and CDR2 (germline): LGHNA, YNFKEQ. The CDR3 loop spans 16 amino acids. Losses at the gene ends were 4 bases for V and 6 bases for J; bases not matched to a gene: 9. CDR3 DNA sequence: TGTGCCAGCAGCCCCCGGGACAGGGGACCGACCAATGAGCAGTTCTTC. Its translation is CASSPRDRGPTNEQFF.

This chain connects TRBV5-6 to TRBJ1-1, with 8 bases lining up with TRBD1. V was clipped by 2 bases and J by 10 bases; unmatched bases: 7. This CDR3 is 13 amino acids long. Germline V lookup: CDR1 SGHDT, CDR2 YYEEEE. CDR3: CASSFRAGGRAFF. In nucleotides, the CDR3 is TGTGCCAGCAGCTTTCGGGCAGGGGGCAGAGCTTTCTTT.

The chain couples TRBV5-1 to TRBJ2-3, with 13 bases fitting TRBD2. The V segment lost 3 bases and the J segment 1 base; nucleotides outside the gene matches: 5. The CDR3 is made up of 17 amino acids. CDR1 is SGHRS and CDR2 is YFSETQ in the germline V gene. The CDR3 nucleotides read TGCGCCAGCAGCTCACTAGCGGGGGGGCCAGGCACAGATACGCAGTATTTT. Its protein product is CASSSLAGGPGTDTQYF.

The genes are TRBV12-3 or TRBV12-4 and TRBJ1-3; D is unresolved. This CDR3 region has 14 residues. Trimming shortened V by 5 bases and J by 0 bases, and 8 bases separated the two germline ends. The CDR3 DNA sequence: TGTGCCAGCAGTCCGACACGCTCTGGAAACACCATATATTTT. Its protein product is CASSPTRSGNTIYF.

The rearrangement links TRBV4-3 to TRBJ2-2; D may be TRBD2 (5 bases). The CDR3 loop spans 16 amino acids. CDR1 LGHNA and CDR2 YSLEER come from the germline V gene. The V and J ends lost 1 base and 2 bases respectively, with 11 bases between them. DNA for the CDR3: TGCGCCAGCAGCCAAGGCGGGTACCTCAACACCGGGGAGCTGTTTTTT. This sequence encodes CASSQGGYLNTGELFF.

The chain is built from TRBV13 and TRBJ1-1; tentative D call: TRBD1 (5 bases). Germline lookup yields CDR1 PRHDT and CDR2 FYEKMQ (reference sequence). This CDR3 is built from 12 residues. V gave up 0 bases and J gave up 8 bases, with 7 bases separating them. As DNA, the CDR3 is TGTGCCAGCAGCTTAGGTAGGGGCGAAGCTTTCTTT. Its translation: CASSLGRGEAFF.

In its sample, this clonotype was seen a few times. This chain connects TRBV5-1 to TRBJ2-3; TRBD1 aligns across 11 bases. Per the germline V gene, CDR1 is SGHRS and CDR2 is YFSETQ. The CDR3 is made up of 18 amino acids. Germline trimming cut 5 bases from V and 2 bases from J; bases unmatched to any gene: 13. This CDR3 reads CASRMDRGLRGPTDTQYF. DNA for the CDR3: TGCGCCAGCAGAATGGACAGGGGGCTACGGGGCCCCACAGATACGCAGTATTTT.

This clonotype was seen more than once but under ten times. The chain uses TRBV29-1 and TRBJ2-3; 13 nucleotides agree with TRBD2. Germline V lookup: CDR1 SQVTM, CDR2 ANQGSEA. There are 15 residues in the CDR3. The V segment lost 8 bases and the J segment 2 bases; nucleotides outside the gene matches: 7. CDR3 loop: CSTRGTSGITDTQYF. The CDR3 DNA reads TGCAGCACCCGAGGGACTAGCGGGATCACAGATACGCAGTATTTT.

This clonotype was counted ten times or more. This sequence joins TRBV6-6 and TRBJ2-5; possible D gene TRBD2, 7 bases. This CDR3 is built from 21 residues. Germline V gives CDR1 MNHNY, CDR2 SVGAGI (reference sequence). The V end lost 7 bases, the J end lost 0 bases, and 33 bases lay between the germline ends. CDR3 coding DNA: TGTGCCAGCACCCCCTCCGGCGGGGGCGAAGCTACCTACTTAAACCAAGAGACCCAGTACTTC. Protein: CASTPSGGGEATYLNQETQYF.

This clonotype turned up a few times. The CDR3 bases are TGTGCCAGTAGTATAACAGCGCATAGCAATCAGCCCCAGCATTTT. Translated, it gives CASSITAHSNQPQHF. This sequence joins TRBV19 and TRBJ1-5; the D is unclear. There are 15 residues in the CDR3. CDR1 and CDR2 (germline): LNHDA, SQIVND (reference sequence). V was shortened by 2 bases and J by 0 bases, with 8 bases between the two germline ends. The full variable domain, in which reference TRBV19 and TRBJ1-5 provide the parts outside the CDR3, is DGGITQSPKYLFRKEGQNVTLSCEQNLNHDAMYWYRQDPGQGLRLIYYSQIVNDFQKGDIAEGYSVSREKKESFPLTVTSAQKNPTAFYLCASSITAHSNQPQHFGDGTRLSIL.

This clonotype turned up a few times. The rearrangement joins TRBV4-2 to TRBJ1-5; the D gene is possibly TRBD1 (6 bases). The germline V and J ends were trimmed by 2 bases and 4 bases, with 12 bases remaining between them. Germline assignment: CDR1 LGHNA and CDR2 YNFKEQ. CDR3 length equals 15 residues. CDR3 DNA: TGTGCCAGCAGCCAAACATATCAGGGGAATCAGCCCCAGCATTTT. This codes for CASSQTYQGNQPQHF.

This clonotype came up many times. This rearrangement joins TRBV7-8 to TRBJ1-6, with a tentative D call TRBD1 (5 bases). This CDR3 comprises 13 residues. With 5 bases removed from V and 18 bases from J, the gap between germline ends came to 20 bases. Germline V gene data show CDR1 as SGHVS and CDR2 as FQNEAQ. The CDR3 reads CASSGTGGTAPHF. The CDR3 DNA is TGTGCCAGCAGCGGGACCGGAGGTACGGCCCCCCACTTT.

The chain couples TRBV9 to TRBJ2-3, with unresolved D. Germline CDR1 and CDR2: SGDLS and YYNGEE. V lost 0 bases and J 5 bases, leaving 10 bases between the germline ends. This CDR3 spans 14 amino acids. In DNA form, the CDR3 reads TGTGCCAGCAGCGTAGACCCTGAGGAAGATACGCAGTATTTT. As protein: CASSVDPEEDTQYF.

The CDR3 region is CASSLAGSHNEQFF. The CDR3 nucleotides read TGCGCCAGCAGCTTGGCGGGATCCCACAATGAGCAGTTCTTC. This chain joins TRBV5-1 and TRBJ2-1; possibly TRBD2 for D (5 bases). The CDR3 is 14 amino acids. Trimming shortened V by 0 bases and J by 5 bases, and 9 bases separated the two germline ends. Looked up from germline, CDR1 is SGHRS and CDR2 is YFSETQ.